The entry that follows covers one T cell receptor (beta chain) sequence. Its antigen is unidentified. Profiling relied on immunoSEQ multiplex PCR, and the TCRdb table lists in-frame clones only, not all of them. The sample includes 94,000 or so clones, about 84% of them seen just once. Germline-derived CDR1 and CDR2 are SGHTA and FQGNSA. J lost 6 bases, V lost 5 bases, and 16 bases had no gene match. CDR3 length: 17 residues. The sample belongs to a study of OX40 agonist ivuxolimab in advanced cancers. Overall study context: Patients received intravenous ivuxolimab every 2 weeks at 0.01 to 10 mg/kg. Dose-escalation patients were diagnosed with hepatocellular carcinoma, melanoma, renal cell cancer or head and neck cancer. Three dose-escalation patients had partial responses: one with hepatocellular carcinoma and two with cutaneous melanoma. Study findings and constraints: The study observed clonal expansion of CD4+ and CD8+ blood T cells by week 6 at 0.1 to 3.0 mg/kg.

This clonotype was sampled from an adult with an advanced solid tumor such as melanoma, head and neck, liver or kidney cancer. The specimen was CD4+ or CD8+ T cells sorted from blood, collected in a trial of the OX40 agonist ivuxolimab. The chain recombines TRBV7-2 with TRBJ2-4; 7 nucleotides agree with TRBD2. CDR3 nucleotide sequence: TGTGCCAGCAGCCCCCGGGGAGCGGGGATCCTTAGAAACATTCAGTACTTC. This translates into CASSPRGAGILRNIQYF.